This T cell receptor (beta chain) was profiled in a study of identical twins. cDNA molecules carried unique molecular identifiers, and template switching added a universal primer site. TCRdb ran MiXCR on the 5' RACE reads and lists one entry per CDR3 protein. The table lists more than 400,000 distinct CDR3 sequences, about 16% of them singletons. These data also formed part of another study, on yellow fever vaccine responses in identical twins.

The receptor was derived from a young woman in good health. The sequenced sample was CD4+ T cells sorted from blood.

The CDR3 DNA is TGTGCCAGCAGCTTAGAAGGGATGGCGACAGATACGCAGTATTTT. Its translation is CASSLEGMATDTQYF. The J gene is TRBJ2-3, the V gene TRBV7-3; D remains ambiguous. Per the germline V gene, CDR1 is SGHTA and CDR2 is FQGTGA. The CDR3 contains 15 residues. Trimming cost V 2 bases and J 3 bases, with 12 bases left between them.